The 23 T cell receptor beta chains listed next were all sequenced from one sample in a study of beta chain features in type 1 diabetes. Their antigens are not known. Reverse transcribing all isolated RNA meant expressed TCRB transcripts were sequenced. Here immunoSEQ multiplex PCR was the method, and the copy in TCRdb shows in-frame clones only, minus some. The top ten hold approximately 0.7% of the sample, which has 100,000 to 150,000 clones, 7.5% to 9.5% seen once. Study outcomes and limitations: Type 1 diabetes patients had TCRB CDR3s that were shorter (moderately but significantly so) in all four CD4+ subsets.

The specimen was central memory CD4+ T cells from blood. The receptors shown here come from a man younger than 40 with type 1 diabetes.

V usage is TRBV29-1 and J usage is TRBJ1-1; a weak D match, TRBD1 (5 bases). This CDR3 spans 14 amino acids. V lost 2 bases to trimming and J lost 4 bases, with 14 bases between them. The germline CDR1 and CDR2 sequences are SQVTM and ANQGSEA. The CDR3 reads CSVEKGKRGTEAFF. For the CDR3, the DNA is TGCAGCGTTGAAAAAGGAAAAAGGGGCACTGAAGCTTTCTTT.

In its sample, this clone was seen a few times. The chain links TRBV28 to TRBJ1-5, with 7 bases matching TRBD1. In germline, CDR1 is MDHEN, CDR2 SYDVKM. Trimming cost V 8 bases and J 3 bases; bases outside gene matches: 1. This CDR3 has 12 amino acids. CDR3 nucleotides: TGTGCCAGCCAGGGGGACAATCAGCCCCAGCATTTT. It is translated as CASQGDNQPQHF.

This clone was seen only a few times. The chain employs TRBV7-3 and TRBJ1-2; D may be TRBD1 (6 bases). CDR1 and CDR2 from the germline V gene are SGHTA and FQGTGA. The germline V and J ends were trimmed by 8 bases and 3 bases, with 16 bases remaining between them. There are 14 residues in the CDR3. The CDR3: CASGRAGADYGYTF. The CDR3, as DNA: TGTGCCAGCGGCCGGGCGGGGGCGGACTATGGCTACACCTTC.

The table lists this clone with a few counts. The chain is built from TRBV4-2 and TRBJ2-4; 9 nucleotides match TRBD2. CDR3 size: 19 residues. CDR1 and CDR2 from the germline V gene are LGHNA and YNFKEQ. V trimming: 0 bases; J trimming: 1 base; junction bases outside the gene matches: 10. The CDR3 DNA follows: TGTGCCAGCAGCCAAGATCAGCGGGGGGCCAGAGGGGCCAAAAACATTCAGTACTTC. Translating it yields CASSQDQRGARGAKNIQYF.

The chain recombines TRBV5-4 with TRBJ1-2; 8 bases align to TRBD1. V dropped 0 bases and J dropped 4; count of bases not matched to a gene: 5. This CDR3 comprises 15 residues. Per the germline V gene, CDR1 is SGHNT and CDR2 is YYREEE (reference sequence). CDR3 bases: TGTGCCAGCAGCTTGGGGACAGGGTATGTCTATGGCTACACCTTC. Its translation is CASSLGTGYVYGYTF. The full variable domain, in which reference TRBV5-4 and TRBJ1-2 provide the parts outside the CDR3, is ETGVTQSPTHLIKTRGQQVTLRCSSQSGHNTVSWYQQALGQGPQFIFQYYREEENGRGNFPPRFSGLQFPNYSSELNVNALELDDSALYLCASSLGTGYVYGYTFGSGTRLTVV.

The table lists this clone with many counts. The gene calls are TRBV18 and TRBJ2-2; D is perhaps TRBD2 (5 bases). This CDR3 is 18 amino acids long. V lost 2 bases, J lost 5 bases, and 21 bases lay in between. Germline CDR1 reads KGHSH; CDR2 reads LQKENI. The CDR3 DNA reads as TGTGCCAGCTCACCAGATCGATCCTTGGCAGGAGGAACCGGGGAGCTGTTTTTT. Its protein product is CASSPDRSLAGGTGELFF. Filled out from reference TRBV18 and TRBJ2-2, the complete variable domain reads NAGVMQNPRHLVRRRGQEARLRCSPMKGHSHVYWYRQLPEEGLKFMVYLQKENIIDESGMPKERFSAEFPKEGPSILRIQQVVRGDSAAYFCASSPDRSLAGGTGELFFGEGSRLTVL.

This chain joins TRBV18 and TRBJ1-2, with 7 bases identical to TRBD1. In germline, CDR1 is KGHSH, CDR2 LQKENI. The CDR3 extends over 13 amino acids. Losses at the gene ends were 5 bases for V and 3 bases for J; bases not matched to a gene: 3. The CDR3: CASSSGTDYGYTF. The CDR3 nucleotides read TGTGCCAGCTCATCCGGGACAGACTATGGCTACACCTTC.

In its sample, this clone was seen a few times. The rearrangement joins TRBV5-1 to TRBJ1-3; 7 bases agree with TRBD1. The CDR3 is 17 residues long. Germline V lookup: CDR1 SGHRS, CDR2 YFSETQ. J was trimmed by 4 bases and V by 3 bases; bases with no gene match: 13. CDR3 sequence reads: CASSSGQLRPGGNTIYF. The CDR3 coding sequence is TGCGCCAGCAGCTCGGGACAGCTACGGCCAGGAGGAAACACCATATATTTT.

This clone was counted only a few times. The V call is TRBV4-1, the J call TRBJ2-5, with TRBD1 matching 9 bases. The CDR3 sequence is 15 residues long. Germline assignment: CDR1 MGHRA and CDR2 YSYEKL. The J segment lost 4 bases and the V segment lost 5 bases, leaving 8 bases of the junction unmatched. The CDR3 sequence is CASSVQGAARETQYF. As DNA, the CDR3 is TGCGCCAGCAGCGTACAGGGGGCAGCGCGAGAGACCCAGTACTTC.

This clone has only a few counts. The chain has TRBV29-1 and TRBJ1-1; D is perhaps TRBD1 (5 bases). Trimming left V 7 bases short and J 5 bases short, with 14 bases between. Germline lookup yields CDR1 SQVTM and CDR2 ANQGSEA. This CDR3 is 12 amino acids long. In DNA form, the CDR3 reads TGCAGCGCTACGTCCCGGGGGACTGAAGCTTTCTTT. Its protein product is CSATSRGTEAFF.

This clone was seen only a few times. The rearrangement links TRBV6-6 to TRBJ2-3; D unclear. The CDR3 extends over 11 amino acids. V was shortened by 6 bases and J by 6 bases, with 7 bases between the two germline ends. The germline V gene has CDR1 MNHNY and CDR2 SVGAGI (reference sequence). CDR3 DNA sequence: TGTGCCAGCAGCCTATCGGATACGCAGTATTTT. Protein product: CASSLSDTQYF.

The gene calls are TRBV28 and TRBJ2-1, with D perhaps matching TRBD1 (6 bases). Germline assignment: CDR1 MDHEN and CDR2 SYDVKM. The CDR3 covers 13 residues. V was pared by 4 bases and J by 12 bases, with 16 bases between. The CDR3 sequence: CASSWTAVSGQFF. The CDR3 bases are TGTGCCAGCAGTTGGACAGCCGTCTCCGGGCAGTTCTTC.

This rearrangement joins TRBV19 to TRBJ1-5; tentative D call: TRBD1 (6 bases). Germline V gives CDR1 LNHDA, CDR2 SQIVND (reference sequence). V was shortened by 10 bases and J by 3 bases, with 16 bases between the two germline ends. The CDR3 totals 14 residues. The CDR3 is CATRDRTHNQPQHF. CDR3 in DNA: TGTGCCACGAGAGACAGGACTCACAATCAGCCCCAGCATTTT.

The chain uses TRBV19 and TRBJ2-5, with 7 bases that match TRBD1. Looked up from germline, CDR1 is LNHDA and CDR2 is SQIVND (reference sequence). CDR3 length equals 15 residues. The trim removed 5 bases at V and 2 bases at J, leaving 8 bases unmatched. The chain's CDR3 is CASSGLGTAQETQYF. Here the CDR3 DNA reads TGTGCCAGTAGTGGCCTCGGGACAGCTCAAGAGACCCAGTACTTC.

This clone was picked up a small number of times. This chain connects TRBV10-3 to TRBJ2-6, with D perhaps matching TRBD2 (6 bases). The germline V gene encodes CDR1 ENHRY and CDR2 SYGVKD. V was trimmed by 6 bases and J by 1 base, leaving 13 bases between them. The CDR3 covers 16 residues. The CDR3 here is CAIRRAGGSGANVLTF. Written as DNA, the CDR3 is TGTGCCATCAGGAGGGCCGGAGGGTCTGGGGCCAACGTCCTGACTTTC.

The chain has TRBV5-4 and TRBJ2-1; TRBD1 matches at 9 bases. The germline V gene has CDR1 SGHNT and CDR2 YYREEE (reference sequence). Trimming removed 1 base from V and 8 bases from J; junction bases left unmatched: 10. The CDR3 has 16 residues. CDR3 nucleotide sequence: TGTGCCAGCAGCTTGAACCCGGGACAGGGAGTTGATGAGCAGTTCTTC. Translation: CASSLNPGQGVDEQFF.

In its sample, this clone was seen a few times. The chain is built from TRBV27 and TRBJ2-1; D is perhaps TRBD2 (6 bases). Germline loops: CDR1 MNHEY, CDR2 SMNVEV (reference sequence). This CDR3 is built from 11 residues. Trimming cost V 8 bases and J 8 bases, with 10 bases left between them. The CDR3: CASRGWDEQFF. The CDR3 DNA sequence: TGTGCCAGCCGGGGGTGGGATGAGCAGTTCTTC.

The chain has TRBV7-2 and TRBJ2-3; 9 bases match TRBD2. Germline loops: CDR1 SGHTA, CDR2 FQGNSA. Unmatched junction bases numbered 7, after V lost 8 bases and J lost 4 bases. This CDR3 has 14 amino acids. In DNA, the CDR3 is TGTGCCAGCGGGGCGGGGGGGCGCCCAGATACGCAGTATTTT. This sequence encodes CASGAGGRPDTQYF.

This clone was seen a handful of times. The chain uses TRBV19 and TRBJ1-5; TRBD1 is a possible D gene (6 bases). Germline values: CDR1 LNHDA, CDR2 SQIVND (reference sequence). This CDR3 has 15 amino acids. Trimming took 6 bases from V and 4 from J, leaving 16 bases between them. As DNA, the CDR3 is TGTGCCAGTAGAACCTTACAGGGACCGAATCAGCCCCAGCATTTT. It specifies CASRTLQGPNQPQHF.

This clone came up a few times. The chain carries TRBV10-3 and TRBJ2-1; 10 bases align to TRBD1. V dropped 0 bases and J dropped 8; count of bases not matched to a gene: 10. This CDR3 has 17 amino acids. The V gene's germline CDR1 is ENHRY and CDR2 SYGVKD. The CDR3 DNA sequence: TGTGCCATCAGTGAGTCTGGAAGGGACAGGGGTTCCTATGAGCAGTTCTTC. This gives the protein CAISESGRDRGSYEQFF.

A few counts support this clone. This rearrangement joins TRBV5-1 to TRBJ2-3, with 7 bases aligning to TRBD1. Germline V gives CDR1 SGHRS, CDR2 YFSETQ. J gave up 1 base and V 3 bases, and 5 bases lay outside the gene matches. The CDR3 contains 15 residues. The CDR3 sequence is CASSSTGSGTDTQYF. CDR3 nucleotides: TGCGCCAGCAGCTCGACAGGGTCGGGCACAGATACGCAGTATTTT.

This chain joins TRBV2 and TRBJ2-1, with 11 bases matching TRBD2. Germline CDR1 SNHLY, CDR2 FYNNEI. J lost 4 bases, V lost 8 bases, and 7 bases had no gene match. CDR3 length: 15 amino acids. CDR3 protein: CASSGRLAGYNEQFF. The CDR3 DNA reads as TGTGCCAGCTCAGGGCGACTAGCGGGGTACAATGAGCAGTTCTTC.

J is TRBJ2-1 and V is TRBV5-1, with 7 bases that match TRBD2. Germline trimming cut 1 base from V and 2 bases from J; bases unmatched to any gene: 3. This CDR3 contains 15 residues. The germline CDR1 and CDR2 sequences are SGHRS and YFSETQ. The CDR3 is CASSLTGGTYNEQFF. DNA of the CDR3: TGCGCCAGCAGCTTGACGGGGGGAACCTACAATGAGCAGTTCTTC.